This T cell receptor beta chain appears in the sequencing data of a study of regulatory T cells in long-lasting Graves disease (dated by TCRdb to the early 2020s). Regarding the complete study: In the newly diagnosed Graves' disease group, patients had been taking antithyroid drugs for less than 3 months. A total of around 35 samples underwent TCR sequencing, from some 13 patients with persistent Graves' disease and 20 patients with newly diagnosed Graves' disease. The study was conducted in China and was registered as a clinical trial. Patients with persistent Graves' disease were compared with patients with newly diagnosed Graves' disease using TCR sequencing and RNA sequencing of peripheral blood. Findings and caveats that apply to the study as a whole: The authors noted that the small sample size was a limitation that may lower accuracy. Persistent patients shared more public clonotypes among themselves (over 2,500) than newly diagnosed patients did (about 970). Peripheral blood alone was examined, since thyroid tissue, which constituted the primary lesion, could not be accessed. TRBV28, TRBJ1-2 and TRBJ2-5 were preferentially used in persistent disease, while TRBV20-1 and TRBJ2-1 were favored in newly diagnosed disease. Only the TCR beta chain was sequenced and analyzed. Persistent Graves' disease patients showed lower TCR Shannon entropy and fewer highly expanded clones than newly diagnosed patients, suggesting clonal expansion.

Of note for this clonotype: There is no known antigen for this receptor. Per-base qualities were not stored, and no clone one base away is much larger.

The CDR3 runs 17 residues from the cysteine to the phenylalanine. Just CDR3 DNA is preserved here, 51 bases in frame from base 1. The V end gives up 4 bases and the J end 0 bases, leaving 7 bases in the junction not matched to a gene. CDR1 and CDR2, looked up from the germline V gene, are MNHEY and SVGEGT. The library relied on multiplex PCR. The reads were generated on an Illumina HiSeq 4000. CDR3 regions were amplified by Arm-PCR with iRepertoire HTBI primers to construct TCR beta libraries. Before sequencing, the PCR products underwent gel purification. Per the authors' processing: Gene usage analysis of CDR3 amino acid clonotypes relied on the approximately 60 TRBV and about 15 TRBJ segments identified across samples. COPE and FqMerger were used to merge the filtered high-quality paired reads into contigs. BLAST was used to align contigs to IMGT TRBV, TRBD and TRBJ reference genes, and CDR3 was defined according to IMGT. Highly expanded clones were defined as clonotypes with a frequency above 0.1%. Shannon entropy was used to measure repertoire diversity, and the Gini coefficient was used to measure V-J evenness. A clonotype was considered public if more than one individual shared it. Clones were called with MiXCR by TCRdb after fastp trimmed the public reads at Q25, and only in-frame beta chains were retained. Rows merge per CDR3 protein into single entries with the most common DNA and genes. The V and J calls here are based on TCRdb, not the publication. The table for this sample lists about 440,000 distinct CDR3 sequences; about a sixth of them were counted only once. Jointly, the top ten make up about 25% of the sample.

Explained via the paper, the time point label denotes: newly diagnosed GD, antithyroid drugs for less than 3 months. For both TCR sequencing and RNA sequencing, RNA was extracted from PBMCs in TRIzol. The diagnosis of Graves' disease was made according to American Thyroid Association guidelines. Patients were recruited from an endocrinology department in Xi'an, China. From each patient, approximately 10 milliliters of peripheral blood was collected into an EDTA anticoagulant tube. Ficoll Paque Plus density gradient separation was used to isolate PBMCs, and no additional T cell sorting was done. RNA quality was checked with an Agilent 2100 Bioanalyzer and agarose gel, and concentration with a NanoDrop 2000. These data were likewise used in another study, on T cells in Graves' hyperthyroidism and ophthalmopathy. In that second paper, the authors write: Stable Graves' hyperthyroidism was defined as no progression to ophthalmopathy during 18 months of follow-up. The hyperthyroidism patients were between 18 and 65 years old and newly diagnosed, with a disease duration of less than 2 months. The study excluded patients with uncontrolled infections, other autoimmune diseases, pregnancy or lactation. Diagnoses were based on clinical symptoms, serum thyroxine and TRAb, thyroid ultrasound and orbital computed tomography. A first-round RT-PCR of the TCR CDR3 used the HTBI primer set with the Qiagen OneStep RT-PCR kit. Most expanded thyroid clonotypes (frequency above 0.001) were also detected in blood, suggesting blood repertoires may reflect thyroid immune responses. In cross-validation, a model built on a 13 V-J signature told ophthalmopathy apart from stable hyperthyroidism with 85% to 90% sensitivity and roughly 81% specificity, and in testing the same model reached 80%/75%. During validation, the model predicted progression to ophthalmopathy a median of around six months ahead of onset, with 60% to 71% sensitivity and under 85% specificity. A discovery cohort of about a hundred patients, about 44 with Graves' ophthalmopathy and about 58 with stable Graves' hyperthyroidism, was used to find distinguishing TCR V-J signatures. An independent validation cohort of 18 to 20 hyperthyroidism patients and approximately 17 patients who later progressed to ophthalmopathy tested prospective prediction of ophthalmopathy. The approximately 98 discovery patients were randomly divided into training and test sets at a 7:3 ratio. The study also compared thyroid tissue and blood T-cell repertoires from five or six Graves' hyperthyroidism patients. Following sampling, methimazole starting at 30 mg daily was given to hyperthyroidism patients, and high-dose intravenous methylprednisolone was given to ophthalmopathy patients. Libraries were constructed in a second round of multiplex PCR, after which size selection and purification were performed. Libraries were sequenced paired-end with 100 bp reads on an Illumina HiSeq2000. SOAPnuke was used to process the raw data, removing reads that contained adapters or uncalled bases, had a mean Phred below 15, or lacked an exact match to the constant primer or identifier. High-quality paired reads were merged using COPE v1.2.5, and each unique nucleotide sequence was defined as a clonotype. Clonotypes were aligned to IMGT TRBV, TRBD and TRBJ reference segments using MiTCR v1.1. Analysis was restricted to V-J combinations with a frequency above 0.0001, which covered roughly 99% of repertoires. The TCS score was defined as the ratio of F50 (clonal expansion) to E x V (chaos), calculated using BLOSUM62-based TCRdist between CDR3 peptides within each V-J. Welch's t-statistics and random forest reduced some 510 V-J features to about 13, which were used in a naive Bayes classifier (R e1071). No statistical method was used to set the sample size in advance, and investigators knew the group allocation. According to the paper, TCR Vbeta CDR3 sequencing was carried out on 135 peripheral blood samples, which came from approximately 43 ophthalmopathy, 75 or so hyperthyroidism and some 17 progressor patients.

The sample consisted of peripheral blood mononuclear cells (PBMCs), taken at new diagnosis, from a patient treated with antithyroid drugs. Recombination connected TRBV6-2 or TRBV6-3 to TRBJ2-3, and 10 junction bases match TRBD2. The origin of this receptor is a woman aged 18-29 years with Graves disease. Donor details come from another sample of the same person, matched by shared clones. CDR3 loop: CASSSRGLAESTDTQYF. In nucleotides, the sequence is TGTGCCAGCAGTTCCCGCGGACTAGCGGAAAGCACAGATACGCAGTATTTT.